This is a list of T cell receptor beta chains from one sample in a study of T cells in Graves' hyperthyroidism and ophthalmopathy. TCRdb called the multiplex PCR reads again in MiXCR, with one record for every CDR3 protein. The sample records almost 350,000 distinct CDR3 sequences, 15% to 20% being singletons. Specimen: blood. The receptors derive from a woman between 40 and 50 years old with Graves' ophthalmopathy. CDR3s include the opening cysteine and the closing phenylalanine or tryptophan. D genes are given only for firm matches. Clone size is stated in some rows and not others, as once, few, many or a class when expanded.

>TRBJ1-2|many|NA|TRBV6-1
TGTGCCAGCAGACATCTGGACAGTAACTATGGCTACACCTTC
CASRHLDSNYGYTF
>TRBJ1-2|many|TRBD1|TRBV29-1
TGCAGCGTTAGTGAGGGGGCCTGGGGCTACACCTTC
CSVSEGAWGYTF
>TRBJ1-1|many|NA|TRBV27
TGTGCCAGCCTACCTCGGACGGATAGGACTGAAGCTTTCTTT
CASLPRTDRTEAFF
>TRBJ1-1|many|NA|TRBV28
TGTGCCAGCAGTACAATCGAGTGGGGAGTAAGGGCTTTCTTT
CASSTIEWGVRAFF
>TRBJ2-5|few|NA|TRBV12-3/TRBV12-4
TGTGCCAGCAGTTTAGTTGCGACTAGCCAAGAGACCCAGTACTTC
CASSLVATSQETQYF
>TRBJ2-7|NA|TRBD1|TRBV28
TGTGCCAGCAGTTTATCAGGACAGGGGGACGAGCAGTACTTC
CASSLSGQGDEQYF
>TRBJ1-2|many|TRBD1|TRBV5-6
TGTGCCAGCAGCGCAACAGGGGGCAGCTATGGCTACACCTTC
CASSATGGSYGYTF
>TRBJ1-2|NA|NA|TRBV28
TGTGTCAGCTTCGACATCTATGGCTACACCTTC
CVSFDIYGYTF
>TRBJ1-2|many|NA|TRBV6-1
TGTGCCAGCAGAACCCACGAACAGGGAAACTATGGCTACACCTTC
CASRTHEQGNYGYTF
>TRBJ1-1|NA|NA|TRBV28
TGTGCCAGCAGTTTACGGGGGGGAGGCTGGGAGAACACTGAAGCTTTCTTT
CASSLRGGGWENTEAFF
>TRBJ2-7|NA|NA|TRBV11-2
TGTGTCAGCAGCTACTGGGCCCGCTCCTACGAGCAGTACTTC
CVSSYWARSYEQYF
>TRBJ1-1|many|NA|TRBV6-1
TGTGCCAGCAGTCCCAGGGGAGTGGTAGCTTTCTTT
CASSPRGVVAFF
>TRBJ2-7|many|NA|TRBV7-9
TGTGCCAGCACCCTTCTAGCGTACGAGCAGTACTTC
CASTLLAYEQYF
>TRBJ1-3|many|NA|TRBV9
TGTGCCAGCAGCGAATCGACGGGCGGAATCTCTGGAAACACCATATATTTT
CASSESTGGISGNTIYF
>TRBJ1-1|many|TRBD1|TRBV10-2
TGCGCCAGCAGTAAAAGACAGGGTTTGGACACTGAAGCTTTCTTT
CASSKRQGLDTEAFF
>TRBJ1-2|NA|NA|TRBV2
TGTGCCAGCAGCCCAGCGACCAACTATGGCTACACCTTC
CASSPATNYGYTF
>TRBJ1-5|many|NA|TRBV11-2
TGTGCCAGCAGCTTAGAGCCCGGGGCCCTTAATCAGCCCCAGCATTTT
CASSLEPGALNQPQHF
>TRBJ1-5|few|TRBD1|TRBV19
TGTGCCAGTAGTCCACGGACAGGGATCGGCAATCAGCCCCAGCATTTT
CASSPRTGIGNQPQHF
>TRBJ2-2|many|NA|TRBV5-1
TGCGCCAGCAGCCCCGCCGGCACCGGGGAGCTGTTTTTT
CASSPAGTGELFF
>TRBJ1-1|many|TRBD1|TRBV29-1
TGCAGCGTGGAACCGGACAGGGACTACACTGAAGCTTTCTTT
CSVEPDRDYTEAFF
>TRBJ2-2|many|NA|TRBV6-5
TGTGCCAGCCGGACAGTCAACACCGGGGAGCTGTTTTTT
CASRTVNTGELFF
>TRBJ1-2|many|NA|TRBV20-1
TGCAGTGCTCACAATGGGGGGGGCGGCTACACCTTC
CSAHNGGGGYTF
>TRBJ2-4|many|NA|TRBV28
TGTGCCAGCAGTCACAGGCCCAACAAAAACATTCAGTACTTC
CASSHRPNKNIQYF
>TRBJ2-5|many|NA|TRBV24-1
TGTGCCACCAGTGTCTCGACCGGGGCCCAAGAGACCCAGTACTTC
CATSVSTGAQETQYF
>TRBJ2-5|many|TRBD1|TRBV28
TGTGCCAGCAGCTACCCTGGACAGGGGCACCAAGAGACCCAGTACTTC
CASSYPGQGHQETQYF